A selection of T cell receptor beta chains follows, all from one sample in a study of TIL therapy for anti-PD-1-resistant metastatic lung cancer. The data were produced by immunoSEQ multiplex PCR, yet TCRdb's version contains in-frame clones alone and is incomplete. In the table there are 12,000 or so clones, 80% of which are singletons. The input for sequencing was blood, taken at baseline. The source of these receptors is a person between 25 and 79 years old with non-small cell lung cancer. CDR3s include the opening cysteine and the closing phenylalanine or tryptophan. D genes are given only for firm matches. Clone size is shown for a subset of rows, as once, few, many or a class of expanded clone.

CASSLGSGTPVPYF,TGTGCCAGCAGCTTAGGCTCCGGGACGCCGGTTCCGTACTTC,TRBJ2-7,TRBV7-2,once,.
CASSTRKATNEKLFF,TGTGCCAGCAGTACCCGGAAGGCAACTAATGAAAAACTGTTTTTT,TRBJ1-4,TRBV6-5,.,.
CASSLSGNREQYF,TGTGCCAGTAGCCTCTCAGGGAACCGGGAGCAGTACTTC,TRBJ2-7,TRBV19,.,.
CASSVGAAPSGNTIYF,TGTGCCAGCAGCGTAGGAGCGGCGCCCTCTGGAAACACCATATATTTT,TRBJ1-3,TRBV9,.,.
CASRRQGRGETQYF,TGTGCCAGCAGGCGACAGGGACGAGGAGAGACCCAGTACTTC,TRBJ2-5,TRBV6-5,.,TRBD1
CASSATVTGTEAFF,TGTGCCAGCAGCGCTACAGTGACGGGCACTGAAGCTTTCTTT,TRBJ1-1,TRBV11-3,once,.
CAISEGRVDQPQHF,TGTGCCATCAGTGAGGGACGGGTTGATCAGCCCCAGCATTTT,TRBJ1-5,TRBV10-3,.,.
CASSLLSGSYNEQFF,TGTGCCAGCAGTTTACTTAGCGGCTCCTACAATGAGCAGTTCTTC,TRBJ2-1,TRBV27,.,.
CASSKGGRGRGDEQYF,TGTGCCAGCAGCAAGGGGGGGAGAGGACGGGGAGACGAGCAGTACTTC,TRBJ2-7,TRBV11-2,.,.
CASSPRWTSGNQETQYF,TGTGCCAGCAGCCCCCGATGGACTAGCGGGAACCAAGAGACCCAGTACTTC,TRBJ2-5,TRBV9,.,TRBD2
CASSSGSRGSGGEQFF,TGTGCCAGCAGCTCCGGGTCGCGCGGGAGTGGGGGTGAGCAGTTCTTC,TRBJ2-1,TRBV5-6,.,TRBD2
CASSDQGLEQYF,TGTGCCAGCAGTGACCAGGGGCTCGAGCAGTACTTC,TRBJ2-7,TRBV25-1,.,.
CASSLRGGRDTNTGELFF,TGCGCCAGCAGCTTGAGGGGAGGGCGTGATACGAACACCGGGGAGCTGTTTTTT,TRBJ2-2,TRBV5-1,.,TRBD2
CASSQGVREQFF,TGTGCCAGCAGCCAGGGGGTGAGGGAGCAGTTCTTC,TRBJ2-1,TRBV7-8,few,TRBD1
CASSSFAASTNEKLFF,TGTGCCAGCAGTTCCTTCGCAGCTTCAACTAATGAAAAACTGTTTTTT,TRBJ1-4,TRBV28,.,.
CASSVAGGTSGELFF,TGTGCCAGCAGTGTAGCGGGAGGAACGTCCGGGGAGCTGTTTTTT,TRBJ2-2,TRBV6-4,.,TRBD2
CASSVTGTSYEQYF,TGTGCCAGCAGCGTTACCGGGACTAGCTACGAGCAGTACTTC,TRBJ2-7,TRBV9,.,TRBD2
CASSATSQSSYEQYF,TGTGCCAGCAGCGCGACTAGCCAGAGCTCCTACGAGCAGTACTTC,TRBJ2-7,TRBV9,.,TRBD2
CASSFIGARGQPQHF,TGTGCCAGCAGTTTCATCGGGGCCCGGGGTCAGCCCCAGCATTTT,TRBJ1-5,TRBV27,.,.
CASSQGRSSYEQYF,TGCGCCAGCAGCCAAGGACGGAGCTCCTACGAGCAGTACTTC,TRBJ2-7,TRBV4-3,.,.
CASSGGSLPPYEQYF,TGTGCCAGTAGTGGCGGGAGCTTGCCTCCCTACGAGCAGTACTTC,TRBJ2-7,TRBV19,medium-sized,TRBD2
CASSYYKSAYEQYF,TGTGCCAGCAGTTACTACAAATCGGCGTACGAGCAGTACTTC,TRBJ2-7,TRBV6-5,few,.
CASSGGETQPQHF,TGTGCCAGCAGTGGGGGGGAAACTCAGCCCCAGCATTTT,TRBJ1-5,TRBV6-5,.,.
CASKDWGQGKETQYF,TGTGCCAGTAAGGATTGGGGACAGGGAAAGGAGACCCAGTACTTC,TRBJ2-5,TRBV19,.,TRBD1
CASSYSGTGSYEQYF,TGTGCCAGCAGTTACTCTGGGACAGGGTCCTACGAGCAGTACTTC,TRBJ2-7,TRBV6-5,.,TRBD1
CASSLARLAGGEQYF,TGCGCCAGCAGCTTGGCGAGACTAGCGGGTGGCGAGCAGTACTTC,TRBJ2-7,TRBV5-1,.,TRBD2
CASSYTIDRQETQYF,TGTGCCAGCAGCTACACGATCGACAGGCAAGAGACCCAGTACTTC,TRBJ2-5,TRBV5-4,.,.
CASSPIGQGGTDTQYF,TGTGCCAGCAGCCCGATCGGACAGGGCGGCACAGATACGCAGTATTTT,TRBJ2-3,TRBV7-2,.,TRBD1
CASRDTLNYGYTF,TGTGCCAGCAGAGACACCCTCAACTATGGCTACACCTTC,TRBJ1-2,TRBV19,.,.
CASSKPAGENNEQFF,TGTGCCAGCAGCAAACCAGCGGGAGAAAACAATGAGCAGTTCTTC,TRBJ2-1,TRBV21-1,.,.
CATSRDPGSWETQYF,TGTGCCACCAGCAGAGATCCGGGAAGTTGGGAGACCCAGTACTTC,TRBJ2-5,TRBV15,.,.
CASKGMNTEAFF,TGTGCCAGTAAGGGGATGAACACTGAAGCTTTCTTT,TRBJ1-1,TRBV19,.,.
CASSISGAYNEQFF,TGTGCCAGCAGCATCAGCGGGGCTTACAATGAGCAGTTCTTC,TRBJ2-1,TRBV11-3,.,TRBD2
CASSPNDETQYF,TGTGCCAGCTCACCAAACGATGAGACCCAGTACTTC,TRBJ2-5,TRBV18,.,.
CASSQEGRSSYNSPLHF,TGCGCCAGCAGCCAAGAGGGAAGGAGCTCCTATAATTCACCCCTCCACTTT,TRBJ1-6,TRBV4-1,once,.
CASSGVLANYGYTF,TGTGCCAGTAGTGGGGTGTTAGCTAACTATGGCTACACCTTC,TRBJ1-2,TRBV19,.,.
CASQIAGPYNEQFF,TGCGCCAGCCAAATAGCGGGTCCCTACAATGAGCAGTTCTTC,TRBJ2-1,TRBV5-1,.,TRBD2